This entry describes one TCR beta chain. Authors' methods: By means of reference gene primer amplification, nucleated cell counts were estimated. Assay used: immunoSEQ multiplex PCR; TCRdb lists only in-frame clones, some missing. The DNA was the basis for D and trimming; V, J and clone size are from that table. This table has about 100,000 clones, 69% appearing once. The V gene's germline CDR1 is SGHNT and CDR2 YYREEE (reference sequence). Trimming took 0 bases from V and 3 from J; bases not matched to a gene: 2. This CDR3 region has 15 residues. These data are taken from a study of blood T cell repertoires in COVID-19. Across the study: Sources were T cells, B-cell-depleted T cells, or PBMCs; the material itself was cDNA or gDNA.

Sequencing used peripheral blood. The TCR originated in an elderly man with acute or convalescent COVID-19. The V gene is TRBV5-4, the J gene TRBJ1-5, with TRBD1 matching 8 bases. The CDR3 loop reads CASSLGTGYNQPQHF. Written as DNA, the CDR3 is TGTGCCAGCAGCTTGGGGACAGGGTACAATCAGCCCCAGCATTTT.